A single sample is the source of the 9 T cell receptor beta chains below, sequenced in a study of blood T cell repertoires in COVID-19. Here immunoSEQ multiplex PCR was the method, and the copy in TCRdb shows in-frame clones only, minus some. This table holds about 76,000 clones, roughly nine tenths found once. Specimen: peripheral blood. Source of these receptors: a man aged 50 to 59 with acute or convalescent COVID-19.

The J gene is TRBJ2-7, the V gene TRBV29-1; 9 bases agree with TRBD1. Trimming took 6 bases from V and 1 from J; bases not matched to a gene: 4. This CDR3 has 13 residues. Looked up from germline, CDR1 is SQVTM and CDR2 is ANQGSEA. The DNA of the CDR3 is TGCAGCGTCCTGACAGGGGGATCCTACGAGCAGTACTTC. It codes for CSVLTGGSYEQYF.

V and J are TRBV7-2 and TRBJ1-2; 9 nucleotides match TRBD1. CDR3 length: 15 residues. V shed 7 bases, J shed 7 bases, and the junction held 13 bases outside the gene matches. From germline, CDR1 is SGHTA and CDR2 FQGNSA. CDR3 residues: CASNTPMTGGFGYTF. The CDR3 coding sequence is TGTGCCAGCAACACCCCGATGACAGGGGGTTTTGGCTACACCTTC.

This clone turned up a few times. The chain employs TRBV11-2 and TRBJ1-2, with 10 bases aligning to TRBD1. The V and J ends lost 2 bases and 4 bases, in that order; junction bases with no gene match: 7. Germline CDR1 SGHAT, CDR2 FQNNGV. This CDR3 has 16 residues. Here the CDR3 DNA reads TGTGCCAGCAGCTTATCCGGCGGACAGGGGGGCTATGGCTACACCTTC. This translates into CASSLSGGQGGYGYTF.

The V call is TRBV10-3, the J call TRBJ2-2, with TRBD2 as a possible D gene (7 bases). Deletions cut 11 bases from V and 6 bases from J, with 19 bases between. This CDR3 has 14 residues. The germline CDR1 and CDR2 sequences are ENHRY and SYGVKD. CDR3 in amino acids: CASLPRGAAGELFF. In nucleotides, the CDR3 is TGTGCCTCGTTACCACGGGGGGCGGCCGGGGAGCTGTTTTTT.

This clone was observed a few times. V is TRBV6-2 or TRBV6-3 and J is TRBJ1-5; a weak D match, TRBD1 (6 bases). The CDR3 spans 16 residues. Trimming cost V 5 bases and J 0 bases, with 14 bases left between them. Germline V gene data show CDR1 as MNHEY and CDR2 as SVGEGT. The CDR3 DNA reads as TGTGCCAGCAGTAGCGGGGGCTGGTATAGCAATCAGCCCCAGCATTTT. As protein: CASSSGGWYSNQPQHF.

The V call is TRBV19, the J call TRBJ1-5; no reliable D call. V was trimmed by 0 bases and J by 4 bases, leaving 13 bases between them. There are 16 residues in the CDR3. Per germline, CDR1 LNHDA and CDR2 SQIVND (reference sequence). CDR3 coding DNA: TGTGCCAGTAGTATAGAGGCTGAACCCAAAAATCAGCCCCAGCATTTT. Amino acid sequence: CASSIEAEPKNQPQHF.

This rearrangement joins TRBV7-8 to TRBJ1-1; D unresolved. The germline gives CDR1 SGHVS, CDR2 FQNEAQ. V was pared by 1 base and J by 1 base, with 7 bases between. This CDR3 is built from 14 residues. The DNA of the CDR3 is TGTGCCAGCAGCTTAGGGCAACAGAACACTGAAGCTTTCTTT. Its translation is CASSLGQQNTEAFF. Supplemented by reference TRBV7-8 and TRBJ1-1, the full variable domain reads GAGVSQSPRYKVAKRGQDVALRCDPISGHVSLFWYQQALGQGPEFLTYFQNEAQLDKSGLPSDRFFAERPEGSVSTLKIQRTQQEDSAVYLCASSLGQQNTEAFFGQGTRLTVV.

The chain combines TRBV7-2 with TRBJ2-7, with 15 bases identical to TRBD2. V lost 2 bases, J lost 7 bases, and 12 bases stayed unmatched. Germline V gene sequence: CDR1 SGHTA, CDR2 FQGNSA. The CDR3 totals 18 residues. For the CDR3, the DNA is TGTGCCAGCAGCTTAACGGGACTAGCGGGAGGATTCGGCGGAGAGCAGTACTTC. Translated, it gives CASSLTGLAGGFGGEQYF.

The chain recombines TRBV28 with TRBJ1-2; D remains ambiguous. CDR1 and CDR2 from the germline V gene are MDHEN and SYDVKM. The CDR3 spans 13 residues. Trimming pared 6 bases from V and 8 bases from J, leaving 16 bases between. The DNA of the CDR3 is TGTGCCAGCAGCCCGACCCTCCCGGGGGGCTACACCTTC. Protein product: CASSPTLPGGYTF.